The 19 T cell receptor beta chains in this list originate from one sample, sequenced in a study of shared clonotypes between healthy human individuals. Generated by immunoSEQ multiplex PCR, the TCRdb table keeps only in-frame clones and is missing some. This table has 2 million to 2.5 million clones, approximately 96% appearing once. Material for sequencing was naive CD4+ T cells sorted from blood. Described subset: CD45RA+ positively selected. These receptors were obtained from a young man in good health.

The gene calls are TRBV5-1 and TRBJ2-1, with 7 bases aligning to TRBD2. The CDR3 runs to 15 residues. Germline CDR1 reads SGHRS; CDR2 reads YFSETQ. Trimming at V came to 3 bases and at J to 3 bases, leaving 6 bases not matched to a gene. The CDR3 DNA reads as TGCGCCAGCAGCTGGATGGCGGGGGACTACAATGAGCAGTTCTTC. As protein: CASSWMAGDYNEQFF.

The rearrangement links TRBV5-1 to TRBJ2-1; D possibly corresponds to TRBD2 (6 bases). Trimming pared 4 bases from V and 0 bases from J, leaving 14 bases between. This CDR3 has 16 amino acids. In germline, CDR1 is SGHRS, CDR2 YFSETQ. The CDR3 loop reads CASSARGTGSYNEQFF. Here the CDR3 DNA reads TGCGCCAGCAGCGCGCGCGGGACGGGCTCCTACAATGAGCAGTTCTTC.

The chain couples TRBV6-1 to TRBJ1-4; 9 bases line up with TRBD1. Trimming took 5 bases from V and 8 from J; bases not matched to a gene: 3. The germline CDR1 and CDR2 sequences are MNHNS and SASEGT. The CDR3 runs 13 residues. CDR3 sequence reads: CASSWTGEEKLFF. The CDR3 DNA reads as TGTGCCAGCAGTTGGACAGGGGAGGAAAAACTGTTTTTT.

Regarding this clone: Other nucleotide sequences from this sample produce the same CDR3. This rearrangement joins TRBV7-2 to TRBJ2-3, with D possibly being TRBD2 (5 bases). Germline CDR1 is SGHTA and CDR2 is FQGNSA. Trimming shortened V by 5 bases and J by 0 bases, and 9 bases separated the two germline ends. This CDR3 region has 14 residues. CDR3 in amino acids: CASSPGLSTDTQYF. The CDR3 DNA reads TGTGCCAGCAGCCCCGGACTCAGCACAGATACGCAGTATTTT.

Worth noting for this clone: Additional DNA sequences in this sample encode the identical CDR3. V gene TRBV18 combines with J gene TRBJ2-2; a weak D match, TRBD2 (5 bases). The CDR3 contains 13 residues. The germline V gene has CDR1 KGHSH and CDR2 LQKENI. Trimming removed 3 bases from V and 8 bases from J, with 10 bases in between. For the CDR3, the DNA is TGTGCCAGCTCACCGAGCGGCTTTGGGGAGCTGTTTTTT. Translation gives CASSPSGFGELFF.

The V and J genes are TRBV28 and TRBJ2-3; D is possibly TRBD2 (5 bases). Trimming removed 6 bases from V and 9 bases from J, with 16 bases in between. This CDR3 has 13 amino acids. The germline V gene encodes CDR1 MDHEN and CDR2 SYDVKM. CDR3 sequence: CASSLTGSGTQYF. The CDR3, as DNA: TGTGCCAGCAGCCTGACGGGTTCGGGAACGCAGTATTTT.

The chain employs TRBV7-9 and TRBJ1-4, with D perhaps TRBD1 (5 bases). With 2 bases removed from V and 5 bases from J, the gap between germline ends came to 24 bases. The V gene's germline CDR1 is SEHNR and CDR2 FQNEAQ (reference sequence). This CDR3 comprises 19 residues. The CDR3 loop is CASSLWEDKLGRQNEKLFF. For the CDR3, the DNA is TGTGCCAGCAGCTTATGGGAGGATAAGTTGGGACGCCAAAATGAAAAACTGTTTTTT.

The chain combines TRBV5-1 with TRBJ2-7; 8 bases map to TRBD1. This CDR3 spans 14 amino acids. The V gene end was trimmed by 3 bases and the J gene end by 2 bases; junction bases not matched to a gene: 4. The germline CDR1 and CDR2 sequences are SGHRS and YFSETQ. The CDR3 loop reads CASSSSTGAYEQYF. CDR3 nucleotide sequence: TGCGCCAGCAGCTCGTCGACAGGGGCCTACGAGCAGTACTTC.

This chain uses TRBV5-5 with TRBJ2-3; D ambiguous. Trimming left V 1 base short and J 2 bases short, with 8 bases between. The CDR3 runs 14 residues. The germline CDR1 and CDR2 sequences are SGHKS and YYEKEE (reference sequence). CDR3 sequence: CASSLIGVTDTQYF. In DNA, the CDR3 is TGTGCCAGCAGCTTGATTGGAGTCACAGATACGCAGTATTTT.

Of note for this clone: At the DNA level, this CDR3 is encoded by other sequences in the same sample as well. The CDR3, as DNA: TGTGCCAGCTCACCAAATAATGAAAAACTGTTTTTT. This sequence encodes CASSPNNEKLFF. The V gene is TRBV18, the J gene TRBJ1-4; D is ambiguous. Trimming removed 2 bases from V and 4 bases from J, with 2 bases in between. The CDR3 contains 12 residues. Germline assignment: CDR1 KGHSH and CDR2 LQKENI.

The CDR3 protein is CASSSGTAVLLEAFF. In nucleotides, the CDR3 is TGTGCCAGCAGCAGTGGGACGGCTGTCCTGCTTGAAGCTTTCTTT. V and J are TRBV11-2 and TRBJ1-1, with a weak D call TRBD1 (5 bases). The V and J ends lost 5 bases and 7 bases respectively, with 20 bases between them. Germline-derived CDR1 and CDR2 are SGHAT and FQNNGV. The CDR3 runs 15 residues.

The rearrangement joins TRBV5-4 to TRBJ2-7; 11 bases line up with TRBD2. CDR1 SGHNT and CDR2 YYREEE come from the germline V gene (reference sequence). CDR3 length equals 16 residues. V was pared by 0 bases and J by 5 bases, with 7 bases of the junction left unmatched. The CDR3 DNA is TGTGCCAGCAGCTTGGCGGGGACTAGCGGAGGCCACGAGCAGTACTTC. Protein sequence: CASSLAGTSGGHEQYF. Looking up the rest from reference TRBV5-4 and TRBJ2-7 gives the full variable domain: ETGVTQSPTHLIKTRGQQVTLRCSSQSGHNTVSWYQQALGQGPQFIFQYYREEENGRGNFPPRFSGLQFPNYSSELNVNALELDDSALYLCASSLAGTSGGHEQYFGPGTRLTVT.

The V gene is TRBV14, the J gene TRBJ2-7; D gene uncertain. The CDR3 runs to 11 residues. Germline loops: CDR1 SGHDN, CDR2 FVKESK. The ends were cut back, 3 bases at V and 5 bases at J, with 5 bases in the middle. The CDR3 loop is CASSHHNEQYF. In DNA form, the CDR3 reads TGTGCCAGCAGCCATCATAACGAGCAGTACTTC.

The genes are TRBV2 and TRBJ1-3; D is possibly TRBD1 (6 bases). CDR1 and CDR2 from the germline V gene are SNHLY and FYNNEI. The CDR3 consists of 16 residues. Trimming shortened V by 5 bases and J by 0 bases, and 14 bases separated the two germline ends. CDR3 in DNA: TGTGCCAGCAGTCCCCGGGGGCAGGCCTCTGGAAACACCATATATTTT. This gives the protein CASSPRGQASGNTIYF.

This chain connects TRBV10-1 to TRBJ1-1; D gene uncertain. V lost 0 bases and J 0 bases, leaving 8 bases between the germline ends. The length of the CDR3 is 15 residues. Germline V gives CDR1 WNHNN, CDR2 SYGVQD (reference sequence). The CDR3 DNA sequence: TGCGCCAGCAGTGAGTCGGTGAGGATGAACACTGAAGCTTTCTTT. It specifies CASSESVRMNTEAFF.

In this sample, this clone turned up once. The genes are TRBV10-1 and TRBJ2-2, with a weak D call TRBD1 (7 bases). V dropped 8 bases and J dropped 2 bases, with 12 bases sitting between them. The CDR3 runs 14 residues. Germline CDR1 WNHNN, CDR2 SYGVQD (reference sequence). CDR3 DNA: TGCGCCAGCTCACAGGGGACTAACACCGGGGAGCTGTTTTTT. This sequence encodes CASSQGTNTGELFF.

V usage is TRBV10-3 and J usage is TRBJ2-3; 11 bases map to TRBD2. V lost 3 bases, J lost 5 bases, and 4 bases stayed unmatched. The CDR3 is 15 amino acids. CDR1 and CDR2 from the germline V gene are ENHRY and SYGVKD. The CDR3 DNA reads as TGTGCCATCAGTGACCCCGGGACTAGCGGAGATACGCAGTATTTT. Translated: CAISDPGTSGDTQYF.

J is TRBJ2-5 and V is TRBV6-6; D might be TRBD2 (6 bases). With 0 bases removed from V and 2 bases from J, the gap between germline ends came to 13 bases. Germline CDR1 and CDR2: MNHNY and SVGAGI (reference sequence). CDR3 length: 16 amino acids. CDR3 in DNA: TGTGCCAGCAGTTACTCATTCGAGACTAGACAAGAGACCCAGTACTTC. It translates to CASSYSFETRQETQYF.

The chain employs TRBV7-2 and TRBJ2-5; D unclear. The CDR3 consists of 13 residues. The germline gives CDR1 SGHTA, CDR2 FQGNSA. Trimming left V 2 bases short and J 2 bases short, with 6 bases between. In DNA form, the CDR3 reads TGTGCCAGCAGCTTACAGCGACAAGAGACCCAGTACTTC. Translation gives CASSLQRQETQYF.